This T cell receptor beta chain was obtained from a study of STAT5B mutations in CD4+ large granular lymphocyte leukemia. As for the study in general: Among healthy controls, a particular HLA allele went with more CDR3 'QG' motifs. General study findings and limits: Top patient clones used TRBV06 genes more often: 8/27 versus 2/35 in controls. No patients shared main leukemic clonotypes, though less than 30% appeared at low frequency elsewhere.

The repertoire was sequenced with immunoSEQ multiplex PCR; TCRdb's copy has only in-frame clones and lacks some. The sample has approximately 30,000 clones; 75% to 85% are singletons. The ends were cut back, 0 bases at V and 2 bases at J, with 14 bases in the middle. Germline V gene data show CDR1 as LGHNA and CDR2 as YSLEER. The CDR3 extends over 17 amino acids. On this clone: Its antigen is as yet unknown.

V is TRBV4-3 and J is TRBJ2-1; D not certain. The TCR originated in a human donor in good health. Sequenced: CD4+ T cells from blood buffy coats. The CDR3 region has the DNA TGCGCCAGCAGCCAAGATTTGGCAGGAGTTACCTACAATGAGCAGTTCTTC. The encoded protein is CASSQDLAGVTYNEQFF.